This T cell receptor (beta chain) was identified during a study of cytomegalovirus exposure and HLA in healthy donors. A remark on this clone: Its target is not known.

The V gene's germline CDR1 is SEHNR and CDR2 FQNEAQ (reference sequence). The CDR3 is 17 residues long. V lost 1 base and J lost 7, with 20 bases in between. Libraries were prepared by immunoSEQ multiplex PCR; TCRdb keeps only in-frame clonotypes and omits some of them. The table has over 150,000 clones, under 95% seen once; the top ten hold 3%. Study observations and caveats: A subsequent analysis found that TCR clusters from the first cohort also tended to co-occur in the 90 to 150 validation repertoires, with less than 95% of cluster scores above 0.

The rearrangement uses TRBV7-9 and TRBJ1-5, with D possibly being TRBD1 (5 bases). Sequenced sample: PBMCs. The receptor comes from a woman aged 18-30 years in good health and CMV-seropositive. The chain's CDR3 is CASSLGTGPTSGQPQHF. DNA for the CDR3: TGTGCCAGCAGCTTAGGCACGGGCCCCACCTCAGGGCAGCCCCAGCATTTT.